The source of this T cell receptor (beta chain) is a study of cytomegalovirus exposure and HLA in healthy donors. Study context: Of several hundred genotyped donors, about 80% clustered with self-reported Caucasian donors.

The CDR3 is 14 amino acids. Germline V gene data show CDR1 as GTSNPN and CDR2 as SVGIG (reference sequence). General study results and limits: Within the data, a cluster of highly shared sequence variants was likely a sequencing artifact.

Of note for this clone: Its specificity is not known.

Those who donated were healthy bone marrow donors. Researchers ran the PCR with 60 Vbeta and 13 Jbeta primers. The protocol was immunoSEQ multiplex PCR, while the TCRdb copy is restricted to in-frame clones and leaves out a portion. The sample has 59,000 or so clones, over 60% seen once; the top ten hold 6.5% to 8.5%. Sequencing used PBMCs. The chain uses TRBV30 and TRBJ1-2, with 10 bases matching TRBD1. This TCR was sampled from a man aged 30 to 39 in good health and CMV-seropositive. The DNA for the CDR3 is TGTGTCGGGTCGGCGACAGGGGGCAGGTATGGCTACACCTTC. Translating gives CVGSATGGRYGYTF.